This is a list of T cell receptor beta chains from one sample in a study of tissue T cells after allogeneic stem cell transplantation. Generated by immunoSEQ multiplex PCR, the TCRdb table keeps only in-frame clones and is missing some. The sample contains about 43,000 clones, roughly 89% of which appear only once. Material: blood, obtained before transplantation. These receptors originate from a woman aged 40 to 75 who later had graft-versus-host disease after an allogeneic stem cell transplant. The CDR3 runs from the conserved cysteine through the conserved F or W. Each record gives: clone size, J gene, V gene, CDR3 protein. Clone size is given for some rows only: seen once, a few or many times, or a class if the clone is expanded.

size: -
J: TRBJ2-3
V: TRBV15
CDR3: CATSRDRSGVDTQYF

size: -
J: TRBJ1-6
V: TRBV6-5
CDR3: CASTPGPGGSPLHF

size: once
J: TRBJ2-6
V: TRBV19
CDR3: CASSRDGGSGANVLTF

size: -
J: TRBJ1-1
V: TRBV5-4
CDR3: CASSLRAQNTEAFF

size: once
J: TRBJ1-1
V: TRBV7-2
CDR3: CASVNRYIQNTEAFF

size: -
J: TRBJ2-1
V: TRBV5-6
CDR3: CASSLEGTGVYNEQFF

size: -
J: TRBJ1-2
V: TRBV7-9
CDR3: CASSLAGNYGYTF

size: -
J: TRBJ2-2
V: TRBV15
CDR3: CATSSRGRELFF

size: once
J: TRBJ2-3
V: TRBV5-4
CDR3: CASSLEGGNKDTQYF

size: -
J: TRBJ1-2
V: TRBV12-3/TRBV12-4
CDR3: CASSRDRGYGYTF

size: -
J: TRBJ2-1
V: TRBV18
CDR3: CASSPTTSGTYNEQFF

size: -
J: TRBJ1-1
V: TRBV7-2
CDR3: CASSLGRWNTEAFF

size: -
J: TRBJ2-1
V: TRBV29-1
CDR3: CSVVSGRAHNEQFF

size: once
J: TRBJ1-3
V: TRBV19
CDR3: CASTDGGAGLSGNTIYF

size: -
J: TRBJ2-6
V: TRBV6-2/TRBV6-3
CDR3: CASSYGGTGANVLTF

size: -
J: TRBJ2-7
V: TRBV11-3
CDR3: CASSAAGTPDYEQYF

size: -
J: TRBJ1-6
V: TRBV11-3
CDR3: CASSLASGSPLHF

size: -
J: TRBJ1-2
V: TRBV4-3
CDR3: CASSQDRGVGYGYTF

size: -
J: TRBJ2-6
V: TRBV5-1
CDR3: CASSLAVSGANVLTF

size: -
J: TRBJ1-2
V: TRBV28
CDR3: CASARGAEGYGYTF

size: -
J: TRBJ1-3
V: TRBV5-1
CDR3: CASSLEPGAHGNTIYF

size: -
J: TRBJ2-1
V: TRBV20-1
CDR3: CSASRDNSYNEQFF

size: -
J: TRBJ2-7
V: TRBV11-2
CDR3: CASSLVTSGVTYEQYF

size: once
J: TRBJ1-2
V: TRBV10-3
CDR3: CAISGQDYGYTF

size: -
J: TRBJ2-3
V: TRBV9
CDR3: CASSVDADTQYF

size: -
J: TRBJ1-1
V: TRBV2
CDR3: CASSQPRDALDTEAFF

size: -
J: TRBJ2-1
V: TRBV27
CDR3: CASSAYRFRSYNEQFF

size: -
J: TRBJ2-5
V: TRBV11-3
CDR3: CASSLDRETQYF

size: -
J: TRBJ1-1
V: TRBV30
CDR3: CAWSVGTGNTEAFF

size: -
J: TRBJ2-7
V: TRBV6-5
CDR3: CASSKPGGSYEQYF

size: -
J: TRBJ1-4
V: TRBV4-3
CDR3: CASSQSGRGGEKLFF

size: -
J: TRBJ1-5
V: TRBV5-8
CDR3: CASSNRDGFNQPQHF

size: -
J: TRBJ2-1
V: TRBV7-2
CDR3: CASSLSGLAGGAEQFF

size: -
J: TRBJ2-3
V: TRBV2
CDR3: CASSPAGGVDTQYF

size: -
J: TRBJ1-2
V: TRBV29-1
CDR3: CSITQGIIDYGYTF

size: -
J: TRBJ1-1
V: TRBV7-9
CDR3: CASSLNRMNTEAFF

size: -
J: TRBJ2-7
V: TRBV4-1
CDR3: CASSRGSGLAGGISYEQYF